These 10 T cell receptor beta chains originate from one sample sequenced in a study of T cell repertoires in cytomegalovirus infection. A single record per CDR3 protein comes from TCRdb applying MiXCR to the reads. This table holds some 680,000 distinct CDR3 sequences, about 40% found once. Specimen: PBMCs. All receptors derive from a human donor in good health (CMV status not recorded). Some clones in this sample may be carry-over from other donors' samples.

The rearrangement joins TRBV6-1 to TRBJ1-5; D is unclear. Trimming removed 7 bases from V and 6 bases from J, with 19 bases in between. The length of the CDR3 is 15 residues. From germline, CDR1 is MNHNS and CDR2 SASEGT. CDR3 bases: TGTGCCAGCACCCCCAGTCGGGGTCTTCGTCAGCCCCAGCATTTT. As protein: CASTPSRGLRQPQHF.

This chain links TRBV7-9 with TRBJ1-3, with D hard to call. Between the trimmed V and J ends, which lost 2 bases and 8 bases, there was a span of 13 bases. The CDR3 length is 14 residues. CDR1 is SEHNR and CDR2 is FQNEAQ in the germline V gene (reference sequence). The chain's CDR3 is CASSLNRPWDTIYF. The CDR3 DNA sequence: TGTGCCAGCAGCTTAAATCGACCCTGGGACACCATATATTTT.

The rearrangement links TRBV7-8 to TRBJ1-5; D not resolved. The CDR3 extends over 15 amino acids. V gave up 0 bases and J gave up 4 bases, with 10 bases separating them. The V gene's germline CDR1 is SGHVS and CDR2 FQNEAQ. CDR3 DNA: TGTGCCAGCAGCTTAGCAGTGACAAGGAATCAGCCCCAGCATTTT. Amino acid sequence: CASSLAVTRNQPQHF.

The chain joins TRBV19 to TRBJ2-1, with TRBD2 identical over 7 bases. V dropped 6 bases and J dropped 2; count of bases not matched to a gene: 10. The CDR3 contains 16 residues. Germline loops: CDR1 LNHDA, CDR2 SQIVND (reference sequence). The CDR3: CASRSLGGNPYNEQFF. DNA for the CDR3: TGTGCCAGTAGGAGTTTGGGAGGGAACCCCTACAATGAGCAGTTCTTC.

The genes are TRBV2 and TRBJ1-5, with 7 bases that match TRBD1. V shed 7 bases and J 5 bases; nucleotides not matched to a gene: 11. Germline V gene lookup returns CDR1 SNHLY and CDR2 FYNNEI. CDR3 length equals 15 residues. The CDR3, as DNA: TGTGCCAGCAACGAATATCACAGGGGTGATCAGCCCCAGCATTTT. Its protein is CASNEYHRGDQPQHF.

There are many counts of this clonotype. The rearrangement joins TRBV7-2 to TRBJ2-3; D is ambiguous. V dropped 4 bases and J dropped 2 bases, with 10 bases sitting between them. The CDR3 has 14 residues. The germline gives CDR1 SGHTA, CDR2 FQGNSA. CDR3 protein: CASSSWTYTDTQYF. The CDR3 nucleotides are TGTGCCAGCAGCTCTTGGACCTACACAGATACGCAGTATTTT.

This clonotype appeared a few times. The gene calls are TRBV4-2 and TRBJ2-2, with 9 bases that match TRBD2. Germline V gene sequence: CDR1 LGHNA, CDR2 YNFKEQ. Germline trimming cut 5 bases from V and 1 base from J; bases unmatched to any gene: 8. This CDR3 region has 17 residues. DNA of the CDR3: TGTGCCAGCAGCTTCTTCTTAGCGGGGGAGAACACCGGGGAGCTGTTTTTT. Amino acids: CASSFFLAGENTGELFF.

This clonotype was observed a handful of times. The chain recombines TRBV12-3 or TRBV12-4 with TRBJ1-3; TRBD1 matches at 7 bases. The junction had 7 bases not matched to a gene; V was cut back by 5 bases and J by 0 bases. This CDR3 has 16 residues. Here the CDR3 reads CASSRRQGHSGNTIYF. The DNA of the CDR3 is TGTGCCAGCAGTAGAAGACAGGGACACTCTGGAAACACCATATATTTT.

This clonotype was found once. The CDR3 protein is CASTLRGEAFF. CDR3 sequence (DNA): TGTGCCAGCACCCTCCGCGGTGAAGCTTTCTTT. The chain is built from TRBV12-3 or TRBV12-4 and TRBJ1-1; D unresolved. There are 11 residues in the CDR3. Trimming shortened V by 7 bases and J by 7 bases, and 10 bases separated the two germline ends.

This clonotype has just one count. This chain joins TRBV2 and TRBJ1-1; no firm D call. CDR3 length: 14 residues. Germline V gene lookup returns CDR1 SNHLY and CDR2 FYNNEI. Between the trimmed V and J ends, which lost 7 bases and 5 bases, there was a span of 17 bases. For the CDR3, the DNA is TGTGCCAGCACTTCCGAGGTGGATGGGACTGAAGCTTTCTTT. It yields the protein CASTSEVDGTEAFF. The full variable domain, completed using reference TRBV2 and TRBJ1-1, is EPEVTQTPSHQVTQMGQEVILRCVPISNHLYFYWYRQILGQKVEFLVSFYNNEISEKSEIFDDQFSVERPDGSNFTLKIRSTKLEDSAMYFCASTSEVDGTEAFFGQGTRLTVV.